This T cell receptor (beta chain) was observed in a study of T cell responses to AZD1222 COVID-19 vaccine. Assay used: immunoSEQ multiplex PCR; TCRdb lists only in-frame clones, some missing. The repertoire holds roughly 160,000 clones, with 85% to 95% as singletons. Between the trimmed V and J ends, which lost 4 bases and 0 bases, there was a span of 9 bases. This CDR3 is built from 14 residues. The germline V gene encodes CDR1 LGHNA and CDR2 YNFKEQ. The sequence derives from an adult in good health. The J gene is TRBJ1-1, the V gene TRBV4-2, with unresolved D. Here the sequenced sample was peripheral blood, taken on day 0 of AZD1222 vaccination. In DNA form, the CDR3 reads TGTGCCAGCAGCCGAAAAGGGTTGAACACTGAAGCTTTCTTT. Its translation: CASSRKGLNTEAFF.